The entry below gives a single TCR beta chain sequence along with its context. This clonotype was observed a few times. Its cognate antigen has yet to be identified. There are no base qualities to consult, and no much larger clone falls within one base. Reading from cysteine to phenylalanine, the CDR3 counts 15 amino acids. The read is trimmed to its CDR3 DNA, 45 bases read in frame from base 1. The germline V gene (reference sequence) supplies CDR1 GTSNPN and CDR2 SVGIG. Trimming accounts for 5 bases at V and 3 bases at J, while the number of junction bases matched to no gene is 12. The sample's time point, from its label and the paper: pre-sensitization, week 0. The treatment or condition tag for this specimen amounts to: therapeutic diphenylcyclopropenone sensitization with weekly scalp DPC. Blood at each patch-test visit was drawn before the patch test was applied. To be eligible, patients had to be aged 18 to 70, diagnosed with alopecia and judged suitable for DPC therapy, while pregnant patients were excluded. Unfractionated whole blood was collected in Tempus Blood RNA tubes, and total RNA was extracted from that blood.

The data are from a study of human T cells and chemical hapten exposure (dated by TCRdb to about 2021). For the wider study: For sensitization, 2% DPC in acetone was applied to a 2 cm by 2 cm area of upper inner arm skin. Throughout the study period of 20 to 30 weeks, patients also received therapeutic DPC doses to the scalp every week. Patch tests used Finn chambers with 0.01% DPC on the upper back, scored after 6 days by International Contact Dermatitis Research Group standards. The mostly female patient cohort included alopecia areata with under or over 50% scalp involvement, alopecia totalis and alopecia universalis. Libraries were pooled for sequencing, and variation in per-sample TCR yields was attributed mainly to small differences in library volumes within the pool. In alopecia patients, the study followed how the peripheral blood TCR repertoire changed in vivo over primary and secondary sensitization to diphenylcyclopropenone (DPC), a hapten. Blood was sampled from patients pre-sensitization (week 0) and at 2, 6 and about 24 weeks after DPC sensitization. Approximately 28 alopecia patients gave blood for TCR sequencing at one to four time points (pre-sensitization, 2, 6 and 24 weeks). Overall results and qualifications from the work: Significantly more large CDR3 similarity clusters were formed by expanded TCRs than by pre-sensitization or healthy control sets, consistent with antigen-driven responses. DPC sensitization did not change the number of TCRs with a frequency above 1 in 1000, and there was no evidence of changes in global repertoire structure. Patch test score correlated positively with the number of PT1 expanded TCRs, reaching significance at thresholds 8, 16 and 32 but not at 4. After repeated subsampling, the strength of the expansion versus patch-test correlation and the threshold at which it became significant changed. Alopecia, a presumed autoimmune disease, was present in all patients, so the immune response of the patients might differ from that of healthy individuals.

The receptor library was made with RACE. Sequencing was performed on a NextSeq 500. During library preparation, unique molecular identifiers were attached to individual cDNA molecules so that TCRs could be counted in a quantitative, reproducible way. Each blood RNA sample was used to sequence both TCR alpha and TCR beta chains. In the source study's methods: Samples had a median of approximately 93,000 TCRs, with a range from roughly 23,224 to 700,000. V, J and CDR3 annotation of the TCR reads was performed with the Decombinator software suite. To make PS versus PT1 abundance plots, every sample was subsampled to the same number of TCRs (28,000). TCRs were defined as expanded if absent before sensitization and observed at least eight times at the 2-week time point. Using fastp at Q25 and MiXCR, TCRdb reprocessed the public reads and kept productive beta chains. Duplicate CDR3 protein sequences are folded into a single record with the most common DNA and genes. The V and J calls follow TCRdb's processing rather than the paper's. Counted in this sample were 250,000 or so distinct CDR3 sequences; about 9% of them appeared once. The leading ten clones occupy 2.3% of the sample.

The rearranged segments are TRBV30 and TRBJ1-2; TRBD1 fits 7 bases in the junction. This TCR came from a woman aged 40 to 50 with alopecia areata. Some clones in this sample may be carry-over from other donors' samples. Specimen: whole blood, collected in connection with sensitization to the hapten diphenylcyclopropenone (DPC). The nucleotide sequence is TGTGCCTGGGTTCCTCGACAGGGCAAAGACTATGGCTACACCTTC. Translation gives CAWVPRQGKDYGYTF.